Listed below are T cell receptor beta chains from one sample, sequenced in a study of T cells in Graves' hyperthyroidism and ophthalmopathy. TCRdb re-analysed the multiplex PCR reads in MiXCR, keeping a single row per CDR3 protein. Here the sample spans hundreds of thousands of distinct CDR3 sequences, 14% being singletons. The sequenced sample consisted of blood. All receptors come from a woman younger than 30 with Graves' hyperthyroidism. Each CDR3 is given with its conserved first and last residue. A D gene is named only where the DNA matches it firmly. Only some rows state a clone size, as once, few, many or a class for expanded clones.

abundance: many; v_gene: TRBV20-1; d_gene: .; len: 13; j_gene: TRBJ2-5; CDR3aa: CSASRLDQETQYF; CDR3nt: TGCAGTGCTAGTAGGCTGGATCAAGAGACCCAGTACTTC
abundance: .; v_gene: TRBV12-3/TRBV12-4; d_gene: TRBD2; len: 20; j_gene: TRBJ2-6; CDR3aa: CASSSPGVSGRGAGANVLTF; CDR3nt: TGTGCCAGCAGTTCGCCGGGAGTGAGCGGGAGGGGGGCTGGGGCCAACGTCCTGACTTTC
abundance: many; v_gene: TRBV18; d_gene: .; len: 15; j_gene: TRBJ2-3; CDR3aa: CASSPPTSDSYTQYF; CDR3nt: TGTGCCAGCTCACCACCTACTTCGGACAGCTATACGCAGTATTTT
abundance: .; v_gene: TRBV6-5; d_gene: .; len: 14; j_gene: TRBJ2-2; CDR3aa: CASSYWAYTGELFF; CDR3nt: TGTGCCAGCAGTTACTGGGCCTATACCGGGGAGCTGTTTTTT
abundance: .; v_gene: TRBV25-1; d_gene: TRBD2; len: 20; j_gene: TRBJ2-5; CDR3aa: CASSGPRREPGLAGGETQYF; CDR3nt: TGTGCCAGCAGTGGTCCCCGAAGGGAACCGGGACTAGCGGGAGGAGAGACCCAGTACTTC
abundance: many; v_gene: TRBV6-6; d_gene: TRBD1; len: 19; j_gene: TRBJ1-2; CDR3aa: CASSYRATGGTANSYGYTF; CDR3nt: TGTGCCAGCAGTTACCGCGCCACGGGGGGGACAGCAAATTCCTATGGCTACACCTTC
abundance: few; v_gene: TRBV19; d_gene: .; len: 13; j_gene: TRBJ1-5; CDR3aa: CASGEDSNQPQHF; CDR3nt: TGTGCCAGTGGGGAGGATAGCAATCAGCCCCAGCATTTT
abundance: .; v_gene: TRBV20-1; d_gene: .; len: 17; j_gene: TRBJ2-6; CDR3aa: CSARDFRKSSGANVLTF; CDR3nt: TGCAGTGCTAGAGATTTTCGGAAGAGCTCTGGGGCCAACGTCCTGACTTTC
abundance: once; v_gene: TRBV20-1; d_gene: .; len: 13; j_gene: TRBJ1-5; CDR3aa: CSASWGGYQPQHF; CDR3nt: TGCAGTGCTAGTTGGGGCGGGTATCAGCCCCAGCATTTT
abundance: .; v_gene: TRBV14; d_gene: .; len: 13; j_gene: TRBJ1-2; CDR3aa: CASSQRRNYGYTF; CDR3nt: TGTGCCAGCAGCCAAAGACGGAACTATGGCTACACCTTC
abundance: many; v_gene: TRBV6-2/TRBV6-3; d_gene: .; len: 15; j_gene: TRBJ2-7; CDR3aa: CASRPDSPGGYEQYF; CDR3nt: TGTGCCAGCAGACCTGACAGCCCCGGAGGCTACGAGCAGTACTTC
abundance: .; v_gene: TRBV24-1; d_gene: .; len: 14; j_gene: TRBJ2-1; CDR3aa: CATSKTGFYNEQFF; CDR3nt: TGTGCCACCAGTAAAACAGGGTTCTACAATGAGCAGTTCTTC
abundance: few; v_gene: TRBV4-3; d_gene: TRBD1; len: 14; j_gene: TRBJ2-7; CDR3aa: CASSQWTGFYEQYF; CDR3nt: TGCGCCAGCAGCCAATGGACAGGCTTCTACGAGCAGTACTTC
abundance: few; v_gene: TRBV9; d_gene: TRBD1; len: 16; j_gene: TRBJ1-2; CDR3aa: CASSPTGGFSLAGYTF; CDR3nt: TGTGCCAGCAGCCCGACAGGGGGCTTTTCTCTCGCAGGCTACACCTTC
abundance: many; v_gene: TRBV30; d_gene: .; len: 14; j_gene: TRBJ2-7; CDR3aa: CAWTPVPRIYEQYF; CDR3nt: TGTGCCTGGACGCCGGTCCCGCGGATCTACGAGCAGTACTTC
abundance: .; v_gene: TRBV7-9; d_gene: .; len: 13; j_gene: TRBJ1-4; CDR3aa: CASSGGGVEKLFF; CDR3nt: TGTGCCAGCAGCGGAGGTGGAGTTGAAAAACTGTTTTTT
abundance: few; v_gene: TRBV10-1; d_gene: .; len: 13; j_gene: TRBJ2-7; CDR3aa: CASSMQGRREQYF; CDR3nt: TGCGCCAGCAGTATGCAGGGAAGACGCGAGCAGTACTTC
abundance: many; v_gene: TRBV18; d_gene: .; len: 15; j_gene: TRBJ2-5; CDR3aa: CASSPTSSLGETQYF; CDR3nt: TGTGCCAGCTCACCGACTAGTTCCCTGGGAGAGACCCAGTACTTC
abundance: few; v_gene: TRBV6-1; d_gene: .; len: 13; j_gene: TRBJ2-7; CDR3aa: CASSEGGDYEQYF; CDR3nt: TGTGCCAGCAGTGAGGGAGGCGATTACGAGCAGTACTTC
abundance: few; v_gene: TRBV6-2/TRBV6-3; d_gene: .; len: 15; j_gene: TRBJ2-7; CDR3aa: CASTEGGSPSYEQYF; CDR3nt: TGTGCCAGCACCGAAGGGGGGTCCCCCTCCTACGAGCAGTACTTC
abundance: few; v_gene: TRBV25-1; d_gene: .; len: 14; j_gene: TRBJ1-1; CDR3aa: CASSGLPVRTKAFF; CDR3nt: TGTGCCAGCAGTGGGCTCCCGGTGAGGACTAAAGCTTTCTTT
abundance: .; v_gene: TRBV9; d_gene: TRBD2; len: 15; j_gene: TRBJ2-1; CDR3aa: CASSVTGTSYSEQFF; CDR3nt: TGTGCCAGCAGCGTAACGGGGACTAGCTACTCAGAGCAGTTCTTC
abundance: .; v_gene: TRBV12-5; d_gene: .; len: 12; j_gene: TRBJ2-1; CDR3aa: CASGLDFSEQFF; CDR3nt: TGTGCTAGTGGTCTCGACTTCAGTGAGCAGTTCTTC
abundance: few; v_gene: TRBV12-3/TRBV12-4; d_gene: .; len: 15; j_gene: TRBJ1-2; CDR3aa: CASSSRVGGVDGYTF; CDR3nt: TGTGCCAGCAGCTCTCGGGTCGGGGGGGTGGATGGCTACACCTTC
abundance: many; v_gene: TRBV7-2; d_gene: .; len: 14; j_gene: TRBJ2-3; CDR3aa: CASSLSGVGDTQYF; CDR3nt: TGTGCCAGCAGCTTAAGCGGAGTCGGGGATACGCAGTATTTT
abundance: .; v_gene: TRBV27; d_gene: .; len: 16; j_gene: TRBJ1-3; CDR3aa: CASSKGGGYSGNTIYF; CDR3nt: TGTGCCAGCAGCAAAGGCGGGGGATACTCTGGAAACACCATATATTTT
abundance: many; v_gene: TRBV28; d_gene: TRBD2; len: 12; j_gene: TRBJ2-1; CDR3aa: CASSFRTSKQFF; CDR3nt: TGTGCCAGCAGTTTCCGGACTAGTAAGCAGTTCTTC
abundance: .; v_gene: TRBV7-2; d_gene: TRBD2; len: 14; j_gene: TRBJ2-5; CDR3aa: CASSNQRGSETQYF; CDR3nt: TGTGCCAGCAGCAACCAGCGGGGGAGCGAGACCCAGTACTTC
abundance: many; v_gene: TRBV28; d_gene: .; len: 13; j_gene: TRBJ1-1; CDR3aa: CASRSSQGTEAFF; CDR3nt: TGTGCCAGCAGATCTAGCCAGGGGACTGAAGCTTTCTTT
abundance: .; v_gene: TRBV19; d_gene: TRBD2; len: 17; j_gene: TRBJ2-5; CDR3aa: CASSIEGLAGPQETQYF; CDR3nt: TGTGCCAGTAGTATTGAGGGGCTAGCGGGGCCCCAAGAGACCCAGTACTTC
abundance: many; v_gene: TRBV7-9; d_gene: .; len: 13; j_gene: TRBJ2-7; CDR3aa: CASSLWGPNEQYF; CDR3nt: TGTGCCAGCAGCTTGTGGGGGCCAAACGAGCAGTACTTC
abundance: many; v_gene: TRBV29-1; d_gene: TRBD2; len: 12; j_gene: TRBJ2-7; CDR3aa: CSVEKGRDEQYF; CDR3nt: TGCAGCGTTGAGAAGGGGAGGGACGAGCAGTACTTC
abundance: .; v_gene: TRBV5-6; d_gene: .; len: 14; j_gene: TRBJ2-3; CDR3aa: CASSYTQDTDTQYF; CDR3nt: TGTGCCAGCAGCTACACCCAGGACACAGATACGCAGTATTTT
abundance: many; v_gene: TRBV6-2/TRBV6-3; d_gene: TRBD1; len: 17; j_gene: TRBJ2-2; CDR3aa: CASSYGGDRDITGELFF; CDR3nt: TGTGCCAGCAGTTACGGCGGGGACAGGGATATCACCGGGGAGCTGTTTTTT
abundance: many; v_gene: TRBV28; d_gene: TRBD2; len: 15; j_gene: TRBJ2-7; CDR3aa: CASSSDSGIVGEQYF; CDR3nt: TGTGCCAGCAGCAGCGATAGCGGGATAGTTGGAGAGCAGTACTTC
abundance: many; v_gene: TRBV13; d_gene: TRBD1; len: 13; j_gene: TRBJ2-5; CDR3aa: CASSLRGLETQYF; CDR3nt: TGTGCCAGCAGCTTGAGGGGGCTCGAGACCCAGTACTTC